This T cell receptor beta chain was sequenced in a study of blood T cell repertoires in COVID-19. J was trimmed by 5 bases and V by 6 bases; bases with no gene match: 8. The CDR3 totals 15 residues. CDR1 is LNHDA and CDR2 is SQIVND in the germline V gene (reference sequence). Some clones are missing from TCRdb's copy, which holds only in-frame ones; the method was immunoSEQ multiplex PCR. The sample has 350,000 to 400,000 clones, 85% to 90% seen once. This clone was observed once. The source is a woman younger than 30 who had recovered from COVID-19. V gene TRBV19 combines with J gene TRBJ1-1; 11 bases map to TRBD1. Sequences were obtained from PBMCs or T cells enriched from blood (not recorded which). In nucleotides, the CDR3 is TGTGCCAGTAGGGTGGACAGGGGGCGCTTTACTGAAGCTTTCTTT. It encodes CASRVDRGRFTEAFF. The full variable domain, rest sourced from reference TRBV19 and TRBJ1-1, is DGGITQSPKYLFRKEGQNVTLSCEQNLNHDAMYWYRQDPGQGLRLIYYSQIVNDFQKGDIAEGYSVSREKKESFPLTVTSAQKNPTAFYLCASRVDRGRFTEAFFGQGTRLTVV.